These T cell receptor beta chains were read from a single sample in a study of blood T cell repertoires in COVID-19. Sequenced by immunoSEQ multiplex PCR; TCRdb stores in-frame clones only, minus some. Of 300,000 or so clones detected, around 92% appear once; the ten largest clones hold 2.9%. The specimen sequenced was PBMCs or T cells enriched from blood (not recorded which). The receptors here all came from a woman between 45 and 60 years old who had been exposed to COVID-19. CDR3s include the opening cysteine and the closing phenylalanine or tryptophan.

J gene	V gene	CDR3 protein
TRBJ1-2	TRBV7-9	CASSLTGEGNYGYTF
TRBJ2-2	TRBV5-6	CASSLLESDTGELFF
TRBJ1-4	TRBV27	CASRPRGRSNEKLFF
TRBJ2-3	TRBV5-1	CASSPLDYSTDTQYF
TRBJ2-2	TRBV9	CASSATSGTSPGELFF
TRBJ1-2	TRBV6-5	CASSYSLTGNYGYTF
TRBJ2-2	TRBV28	CASSYQGLANTGELFF
TRBJ2-2	TRBV27	CASSFAASGELFF
TRBJ1-2	TRBV28	CASSSLKGAGDYHGYTF
TRBJ2-1	TRBV5-1	CASSSTNSGGPYNEQFF
TRBJ1-6	TRBV12-3/TRBV12-4	CASSPTGEISLHF
TRBJ2-7	TRBV15	CATSRGGGTGALDEQYF
TRBJ2-1	TRBV24-1	CATSTTRSGNEQFF
TRBJ1-3	TRBV5-1	CASSLAASSGNTIYF
TRBJ1-5	TRBV4-2	CASSQDWGGNQPQHF
TRBJ1-1	TRBV19	CASSRTGGWANTEAFF
TRBJ2-6	TRBV6-2/TRBV6-3	CASSPRDSGANVLTF